A selection of T cell receptor beta chains follows, all from one sample in a study of blood T cell repertoires in COVID-19. TCRdb's table, derived via immunoSEQ multiplex PCR, lists solely in-frame clones and lacks some. Here the sample spans under 300,000 clones, more than 70% being singletons. The sequencing input was peripheral blood. The source of these receptors is a woman between 40 and 55 years old who had recovered from COVID-19. CDR3s include the opening cysteine and the closing phenylalanine or tryptophan. D genes are given only for firm matches. Only part of the rows carry a size: once, few, many, or a class if the clone is expanded.

j_call d_call clone_size v_call cdr3_aa cdr3_nt
TRBJ2-5 TRBD2 NA TRBV10-3 CAISELDGRPQETQYF TGTGCCATCAGTGAATTGGACGGGAGGCCCCAAGAGACCCAGTACTTC
TRBJ1-4 NA NA TRBV7-9 CASSWEGTTNEKLFF TGTGCCAGCAGCTGGGAGGGTACAACTAATGAAAAACTGTTTTTT
TRBJ2-7 NA NA TRBV12-3/TRBV12-4 CASGGPSSYEQYF TGTGCCAGCGGGGGCCCTAGCTCCTACGAGCAGTACTTC
TRBJ1-1 NA NA TRBV12-3/TRBV12-4 CASSPSGDTEAFF TGTGCCAGCAGTCCTAGCGGAGACACTGAAGCTTTCTTT
TRBJ2-1 NA once TRBV7-8 CASTRTGSRYNEQFF TGTGCCAGCACCCGAACCGGGTCCCGCTACAATGAGCAGTTCTTC
TRBJ2-5 TRBD1 NA TRBV5-4 CASSLKSTDRGETQYF TGTGCCAGCAGCCTCAAATCCACCGACAGGGGAGAGACCCAGTACTTC
TRBJ2-7 NA NA TRBV5-6 CASSLYRISYEQYF TGTGCCAGCAGCTTATACAGGATTTCCTACGAGCAGTACTTC
TRBJ1-1 TRBD1 NA TRBV30 CAGQGGGTEAFF TGTGCCGGACAGGGTGGGGGCACTGAAGCTTTCTTT
TRBJ2-3 NA NA TRBV5-1 CASSLSPSDTQYF TGCGCCAGCAGCTTGTCCCCGTCAGATACGCAGTATTTT
TRBJ2-1 TRBD2 NA TRBV4-1 CASSQEGVAGGIYEQFF TGCGCCAGCAGCCAAGAGGGAGTTGCGGGAGGGATCTATGAGCAGTTCTTC
TRBJ1-2 NA NA TRBV5-1 CASSLAGRAEGGGYTF TGCGCCAGCAGCTTGGCAGGCAGGGCAGAAGGGGGTGGCTACACCTTC
TRBJ1-5 NA NA TRBV10-3 CAISDRAGASNQPQHF TGTGCCATCAGTGATCGCGCAGGGGCGAGCAATCAGCCCCAGCATTTT
TRBJ2-7 TRBD2 NA TRBV27 CASSLRGLAGKSSYEQYF TGTGCCAGCAGTTTAAGGGGACTAGCGGGAAAAAGCTCCTACGAGCAGTACTTC
TRBJ2-2 NA NA TRBV11-3 CASSLDLSGELFF TGTGCCAGCAGCTTAGATCTTTCCGGGGAGCTGTTTTTT
TRBJ2-1 NA NA TRBV14 CASSHSLKSSYNEQFF TGTGCCAGCAGCCATAGCCTTAAGAGCTCCTACAATGAGCAGTTCTTC
TRBJ2-6 NA once TRBV6-1 CASSERFLPGGANVLTF TGTGCCAGCAGTGAACGGTTCCTCCCGGGTGGGGCCAACGTCCTGACTTTC
TRBJ1-4 TRBD1 NA TRBV3-1/TRBV3-2 CASSSRPGQNEKLFF TGTGCCAGCAGCTCCCGGCCGGGACAGAATGAAAAACTGTTTTTT
TRBJ2-2 TRBD2 NA TRBV5-1 CASSSSGGASTGELFF TGCGCCAGCAGCTCTAGCGGGGGGGCGAGCACCGGGGAGCTGTTTTTT
TRBJ2-3 TRBD2 NA TRBV7-2 CASSSYRAGGPSDTQYF TGTGCCAGCAGCTCCTATCGGGCGGGAGGGCCCTCAGATACGCAGTATTTT
TRBJ1-2 NA few TRBV28 CASSSAGGYTF TGTGCCAGCAGTTCTGCGGGTGGCTACACCTTC
TRBJ2-1 NA NA TRBV18 CASSPWQAQGDEQFF TGTGCCAGCTCACCTTGGCAGGCTCAAGGGGATGAGCAGTTCTTC
TRBJ2-7 NA NA TRBV19 CASSISPGLPGEQYF TGTGCCAGTAGTATCTCCCCTGGACTGCCGGGCGAGCAGTACTTC
TRBJ2-6 TRBD1 NA TRBV7-2 CASSLTGANSGANVLTF TGTGCCAGCAGCTTGACAGGGGCGAACTCTGGGGCCAACGTCCTGACTTTC
TRBJ1-4 NA NA TRBV5-6 CASSLAGGDEKLFF TGTGCCAGCAGCTTGGCTGGGGGCGATGAAAAACTGTTTTTT
TRBJ2-1 TRBD1 NA TRBV3-1/TRBV3-2 CASSQVGVRGRQGRSYNEQFF TGTGCCAGCAGCCAAGTTGGCGTTCGCGGCCGACAGGGACGTTCCTACAATGAGCAGTTCTTC
TRBJ2-7 NA few TRBV27 CASSLISGGLEEQYF TGTGCCAGCAGTTTAATATCCGGGGGTCTGGAGGAGCAGTACTTC
TRBJ1-4 TRBD1 NA TRBV4-1 CASSQLQGVRAEKLFF TGCGCCAGCAGCCAGTTACAGGGGGTTCGTGCTGAAAAACTGTTTTTT
TRBJ2-5 NA NA TRBV5-1 CASSFISEGETQYF TGCGCCAGCAGCTTCATTAGCGAGGGAGAGACCCAGTACTTC
TRBJ1-2 NA NA TRBV19 CASSLNGGYGYTF TGTGCCAGTAGTTTAAACGGCGGTTATGGCTACACCTTC
TRBJ2-2 TRBD2 few TRBV4-2 CASSQTQWASGNTGELFF TGTGCCAGCAGCCAAACCCAATGGGCTAGCGGAAACACCGGGGAGCTGTTTTTT
TRBJ1-5 TRBD1 once TRBV19 CASRIQGEDQPQHF TGTGCCAGTAGGATACAGGGGGAGGATCAGCCCCAGCATTTT
TRBJ1-5 NA NA TRBV7-2 CASSVDRTQPQHF TGTGCCAGCAGCGTAGACAGGACCCAGCCCCAGCATTTT
TRBJ2-7 NA NA TRBV27 CASSYRATDYEQYF TGTGCCAGCAGTTACAGGGCTACCGACTACGAGCAGTACTTC
TRBJ2-3 TRBD2 NA TRBV13 CASSSRFSSGGLLPSDTQYF TGTGCCAGCAGCTCCCGTTTTTCTAGCGGGGGCCTCCTTCCCTCTGATACGCAGTATTTT
TRBJ2-7 NA NA TRBV12-3/TRBV12-4 CASSGQGRREQYF TGTGCCAGCAGCGGTCAGGGGAGACGCGAGCAGTACTTC
TRBJ1-1 TRBD1 NA TRBV18 CASSPPGTGTKTEAFF TGTGCCAGCTCACCACCTGGGACAGGGACGAAAACTGAAGCTTTCTTT
TRBJ2-3 TRBD2 NA TRBV2 CASTQLAVGTDTQYF TGTGCCAGCACCCAACTAGCGGTGGGAACAGATACGCAGTATTTT
TRBJ1-2 NA NA TRBV16 CASSPSKGLHGGGYTF TGTGCCAGCAGCCCTTCGAAGGGACTTCACGGGGGTGGCTACACCTTC
TRBJ2-3 NA NA TRBV11-2 CASSLDGSRRQYF TGTGCCAGCAGCTTAGATGGGAGCCGGCGGCAGTATTTT
TRBJ2-1 TRBD2 NA TRBV3-1/TRBV3-2 CASSRLARTNEQFF TGTGCCAGCAGCCGACTAGCGAGGACCAATGAGCAGTTCTTC
TRBJ1-2 TRBD1 NA TRBV4-2 CASTPPGQNYGYTF TGTGCCAGCACCCCACCGGGACAGAATTATGGCTACACCTTC
TRBJ2-1 NA NA TRBV25-1 CASSDQLSGSYNEQFF TGTGCCAGCAGTGACCAGTTAAGTGGCTCCTACAATGAGCAGTTCTTC
TRBJ2-3 NA NA TRBV5-6 CASSLGAVTDTQYF TGTGCCAGCAGCTTGGGTGCAGTCACAGATACGCAGTATTTT
TRBJ2-1 NA NA TRBV21-1 CASSPSGGAWNEQFF TGTGCCAGCAGCCCCAGCGGGGGGGCATGGAATGAGCAGTTCTTC